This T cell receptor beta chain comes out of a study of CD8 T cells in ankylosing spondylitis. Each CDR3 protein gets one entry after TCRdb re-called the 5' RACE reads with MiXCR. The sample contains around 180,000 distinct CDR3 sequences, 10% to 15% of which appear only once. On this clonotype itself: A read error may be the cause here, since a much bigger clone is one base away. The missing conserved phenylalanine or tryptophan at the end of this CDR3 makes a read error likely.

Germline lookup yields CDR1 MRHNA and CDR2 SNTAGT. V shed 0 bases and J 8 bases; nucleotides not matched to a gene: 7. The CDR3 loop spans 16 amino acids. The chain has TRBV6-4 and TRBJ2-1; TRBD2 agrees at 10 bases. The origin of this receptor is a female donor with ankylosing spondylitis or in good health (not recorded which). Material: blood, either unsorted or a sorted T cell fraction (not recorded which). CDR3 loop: CASSDSSLAGADEQFL. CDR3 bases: TGTGCCAGCAGTGACTCGTCTCTAGCGGGGGCGGATGAGCAGTTCCTC.